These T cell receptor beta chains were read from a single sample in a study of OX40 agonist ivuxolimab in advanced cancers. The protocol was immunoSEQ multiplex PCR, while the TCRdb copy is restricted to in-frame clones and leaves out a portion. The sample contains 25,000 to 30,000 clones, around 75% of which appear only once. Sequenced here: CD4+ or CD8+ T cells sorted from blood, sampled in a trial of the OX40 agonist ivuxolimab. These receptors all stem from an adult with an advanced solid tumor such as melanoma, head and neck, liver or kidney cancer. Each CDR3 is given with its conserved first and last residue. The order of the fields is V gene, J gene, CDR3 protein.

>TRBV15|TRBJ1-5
CATSVAEGNPQHF
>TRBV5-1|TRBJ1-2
CASSLAGTGIIGYTF
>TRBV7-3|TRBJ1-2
CASSSGTGGAGYTF
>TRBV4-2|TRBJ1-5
CASSQDSVARGNQPQHF
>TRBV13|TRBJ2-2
CASSSQGRDNSGELFF
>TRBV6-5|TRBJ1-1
CASRPGAGGFEAFF
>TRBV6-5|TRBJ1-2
CASSYSNLGGNYGYTF
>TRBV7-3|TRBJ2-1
CASSWGPGPVNEQFF
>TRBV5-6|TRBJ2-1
CASREGLAWGQGQFF
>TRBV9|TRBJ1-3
CASSVASRSSGNTIYF
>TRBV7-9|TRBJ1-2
CASNSFTWGPGGYTF
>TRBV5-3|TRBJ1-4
CARSQGQGSEKLFF
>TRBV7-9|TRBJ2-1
CASSPGDYPYNEQFF
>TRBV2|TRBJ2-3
CASSLRLLAGVVADTQYF
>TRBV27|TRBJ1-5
CASPHSRGRYNQPQHF
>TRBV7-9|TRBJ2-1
CASSLVRVGYNEQFF
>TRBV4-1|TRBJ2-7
CASSQDQMAYEQYF
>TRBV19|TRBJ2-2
CASSIGDTGELFF
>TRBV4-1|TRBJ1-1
CASIDGGKGTEAFF
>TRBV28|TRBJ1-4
CASTPDRLNEKLFF
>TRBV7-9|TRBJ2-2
CASSYGSARTGELFF
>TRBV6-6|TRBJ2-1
CASGRDSNNEQFF
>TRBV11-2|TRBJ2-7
CASNQGDPQFYEQYF
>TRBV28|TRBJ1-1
CAIILPGRMNTEAFF
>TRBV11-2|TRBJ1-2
CASRQGLGGYTF
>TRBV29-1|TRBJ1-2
CSVGLNNGYTF
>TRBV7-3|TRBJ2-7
CASSLFPGHYEQYF
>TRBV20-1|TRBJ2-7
CSANQVYEQYF
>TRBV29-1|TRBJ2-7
CSVEGSGEGSSYEQYF
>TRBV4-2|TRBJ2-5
CASSQERETQYF
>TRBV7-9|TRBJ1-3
CASSVTITQTSIWNTIYF
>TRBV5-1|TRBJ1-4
CASSLGVATNEKLFF
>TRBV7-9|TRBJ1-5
CASSLGEGRQPQHF
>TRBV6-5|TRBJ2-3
CASSWGQISTDTQYF
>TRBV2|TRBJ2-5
CASSGTSGEQETQYF
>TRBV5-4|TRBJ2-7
CASTLTGVDEQYF
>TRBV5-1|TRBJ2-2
CASSLGQTRYTGELFF
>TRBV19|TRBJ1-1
CASRYLVNTEAFF
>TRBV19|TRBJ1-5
CASSIVSDSNQPQHF
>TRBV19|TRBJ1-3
CASTRDRGIDGNTIYF
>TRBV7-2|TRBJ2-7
CASSLWGPYYEQYF
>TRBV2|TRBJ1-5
CASSRSGTDSNQPQHF
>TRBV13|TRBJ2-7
CASSLVNRRYEQYF
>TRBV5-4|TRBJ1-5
CASSLGRDQPQHF
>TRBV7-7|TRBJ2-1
CASSSGTGRNEQFF
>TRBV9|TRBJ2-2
CASSVGGRERYGELFF
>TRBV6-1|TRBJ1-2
CASSEYRDRGDYTF
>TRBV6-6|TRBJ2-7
CASSYTTGEQYF
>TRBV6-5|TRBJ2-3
CASSNPSDPLDTQYF
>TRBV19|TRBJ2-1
CASSIGGGALNEQFF
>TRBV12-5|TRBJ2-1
CASGLVPHEQFF
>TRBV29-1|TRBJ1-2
CSVEGRIYGYTF
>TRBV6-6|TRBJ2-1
CASSLFVGEKGSEQFF
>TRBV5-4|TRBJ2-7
CASSLMRGLYYEQYF
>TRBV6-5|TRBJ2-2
CASSPTTDNTGELFF
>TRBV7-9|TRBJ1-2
CASSLVPAGEDGYTF
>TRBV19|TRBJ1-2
CASSITYYGYTF
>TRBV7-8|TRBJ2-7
CASSWYGTDSYEQYF
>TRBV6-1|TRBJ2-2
CASSGLTGSTGELFF
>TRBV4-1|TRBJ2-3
CASSPQTSGGADTQYF